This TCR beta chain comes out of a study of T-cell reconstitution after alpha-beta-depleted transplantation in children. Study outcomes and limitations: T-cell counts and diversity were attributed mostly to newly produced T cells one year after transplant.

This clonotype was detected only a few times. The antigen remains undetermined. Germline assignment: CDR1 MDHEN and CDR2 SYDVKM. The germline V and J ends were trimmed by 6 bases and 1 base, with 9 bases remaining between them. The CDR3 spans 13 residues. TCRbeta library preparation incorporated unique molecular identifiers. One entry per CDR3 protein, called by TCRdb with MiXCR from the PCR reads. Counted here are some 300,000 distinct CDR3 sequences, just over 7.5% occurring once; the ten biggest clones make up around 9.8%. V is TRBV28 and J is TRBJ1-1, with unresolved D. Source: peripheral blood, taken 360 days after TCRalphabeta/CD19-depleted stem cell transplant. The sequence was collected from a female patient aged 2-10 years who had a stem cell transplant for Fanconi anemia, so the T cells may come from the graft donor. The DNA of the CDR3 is TGTGCCAGCAGCCATACACCGAACACTGAAGCTTTCTTT. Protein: CASSHTPNTEAFF.